This entry features one T cell receptor beta chain sequence. In the authors' workflow: Amplification from reference gene primers served as the basis for estimated nucleated cell counts. The protocol was immunoSEQ multiplex PCR, while the TCRdb copy is restricted to in-frame clones and leaves out a portion. Clone size and V and J calls were adopted from that table, with D and trimming inferred from the DNA. The table has around 160,000 clones, over 75% seen once. The source of the sample is a study of blood T cell repertoires in COVID-19. At the level of the study: Acute and convalescent COVID-19 samples came from the United States, Italy and Spain. From T cells, B-cell-depleted T cells, or PBMCs came the material, which was cDNA or gDNA.

The CDR3 loop spans 16 amino acids. The germline gives CDR1 SGHVS, CDR2 FQNEAQ. The V end was cut by 0 bases, the J end by 4 bases, with 13 bases between. The TCR comes from a man in his fifties or sixties with active or convalescent COVID-19. The rearrangement joins TRBV7-8 to TRBJ1-3; D gene ambiguous. What was sequenced was peripheral blood. This CDR3 is CASSLAHGVRGNTIYF. In DNA, the CDR3 is TGTGCCAGCAGCTTAGCGCATGGAGTCCGGGGAAACACCATATATTTT.